This T cell receptor (beta chain) was recovered during a study of blood T cell repertoires in COVID-19. The wider study: Nucleic acid was either cDNA or gDNA, and it came from T cells, B-cell-depleted T cells, or PBMCs.

This clone occurred once. Deletions cut 3 bases from V and 4 bases from J, with 17 bases between. Germline CDR1 and CDR2: SGDLS and YYNGEE. The CDR3 runs to 16 residues. As handled by the study authors: Reference gene primer amplification gave estimated nucleated cell counts. Method: immunoSEQ multiplex PCR; TCRdb's copy keeps in-frame clones and lacks some. D and trimming were read from the DNA, whereas the V and J calls and clone size are those reported in that table. The table has 75,000 to 95,000 clones, 87% seen once. The chain uses TRBV9 and TRBJ2-1, with D possibly TRBD1 on 7 matching bases. The sample comprised peripheral blood. This clonotype was sampled from a woman in her sixties with COVID-19, enrolled during active disease. In DNA form, the CDR3 reads TGTGCCAGCAGCGACACCGGGGGACAGAGATACAATGAGCAGTTCTTC. Encoded protein: CASSDTGGQRYNEQFF.